Listed here is a single T cell receptor beta chain. Its antigen remains unknown. Every subset's genomic DNA went evenly onto several immunoSEQ plates. Method: immunoSEQ multiplex PCR; TCRdb's copy keeps in-frame clones and lacks some. The top ten hold 1.5% to 2% of the sample, which has hundreds of thousands of clones, about three quarters seen once. The data were taken from a study of shared clonotypes between healthy human individuals. Study-wide results and caveats: Generation probabilities were higher for clonotypes shared across all four sorted-subset donors than for unshared ones. Few donors limited the genetic and exposure-history diversity represented.

Healthy adults negative for HIV, lacking recent acute infections or vaccinations, served as donors. The receptor's source is a woman younger than 45 in good health. The source material was memory CD4+ T cells sorted from blood. Subset noted: CD45RA-negative fraction.

The CDR3 loop reads CASSIGAGRRGQPQHF. CDR3 coding DNA: TGTGCCAGTAGTATCGGGGCAGGACGGAGAGGTCAGCCCCAGCATTTT. This chain links TRBV19 with TRBJ1-5; TRBD1 might be the D (5 bases). The V gene's germline CDR1 is LNHDA and CDR2 SQIVND (reference sequence). The CDR3 contains 16 residues. Trimming stripped 3 bases from V and 6 bases from J, with 18 bases between.